The 9 T cell receptor beta chains in this list originate from one sample, sequenced in a study of OX40 agonist ivuxolimab in advanced cancers. Measured with immunoSEQ multiplex PCR; TCRdb has only the in-frame clones, and not every one. The repertoire consists of tens of thousands of clones, with almost 85% occurring once and the leading ten covering roughly 5%. The sequenced sample was CD4+ or CD8+ T cells sorted from blood, obtained in a trial of the OX40 agonist ivuxolimab. All receptors come from an adult with an advanced solid tumor such as melanoma, head and neck, liver or kidney cancer.

The V call is TRBV5-4, the J call TRBJ2-1; TRBD1 agrees at 10 bases. The CDR3 loop spans 15 amino acids. V shed 6 bases, J shed 10 bases, and the junction held 13 bases outside the gene matches. Germline V CDR1 and CDR2: SGHNT, YYREEE (reference sequence). CDR3 sequence: CASTKLGQGEEEQFF. CDR3 DNA: TGTGCCAGCACGAAGCTAGGACAGGGGGAAGAGGAGCAGTTCTTC.

This clone is a singleton in its sample. The genes are TRBV18 and TRBJ2-5; TRBD1 agrees at 9 bases. The J call may be incorrect, as the DNA end agrees better with TRBJ2-7. There are 14 residues in the CDR3. The germline V gene has CDR1 KGHSH and CDR2 LQKENI. The CDR3 DNA reads as TGTGCCAGCTCACCGGGACAGGGCTCCTACGAGCAGTACTTC. Encoded protein: CASSPGQGSYEQYF.

This clone showed up just once. J is TRBJ2-6 and V is TRBV19, with D perhaps TRBD1 (6 bases). The CDR3 has 15 amino acids. Trimming left V 1 base short and J 4 bases short, with 8 bases between. Germline V CDR1 and CDR2: LNHDA, SQIVND (reference sequence). DNA of the CDR3: TGTGCCAGTAGTATAGGGGGGACAGGGGCCAACGTCCTGACTTTC. Protein: CASSIGGTGANVLTF.

The chain links TRBV18 to TRBJ1-3; possibly TRBD1 for D (5 bases). CDR3 length: 17 amino acids. The germline CDR1 and CDR2 sequences are KGHSH and LQKENI. V was trimmed by 5 bases and J by 0 bases, leaving 17 bases between them. CDR3 sequence: CASSSLGRGSSGNTIYF. The CDR3 DNA reads TGTGCCAGCTCATCCCTGGGACGGGGGAGCTCTGGAAACACCATATATTTT.

The chain recombines TRBV28 with TRBJ2-7; tentatively, D is TRBD1 (7 bases). The CDR3 extends over 17 amino acids. V lost 5 bases and J lost 2, with 22 bases in between. Germline lookup yields CDR1 MDHEN and CDR2 SYDVKM. CDR3 sequence (DNA): TGTGCCAGCAGTGCCCGGGGCGCGGGCAGGGGGGCCTACGAGCAGTACTTC. Translated, it gives CASSARGAGRGAYEQYF.

The rearrangement uses TRBV19 and TRBJ2-5; D is unresolved. The DNA end lines up better with TRBJ2-7; the J call may be wrong. The CDR3 length is 13 residues. Germline loops: CDR1 LNHDA, CDR2 SQIVND (reference sequence). The CDR3 nucleotides read TGTGCCACCAGTAAGGCAGGAATCTACGAGCAGTACTTC. Translating gives CATSKAGIYEQYF.

This rearrangement joins TRBV11-1 to TRBJ2-2, with D possibly being TRBD2 (5 bases). From germline, CDR1 is SGHAT and CDR2 FQDESV (reference sequence). The CDR3 has 15 amino acids. Trimming left V 1 base short and J 3 bases short, with 9 bases between. As DNA, the CDR3 is TGTGCCAGCAGCTTAGACGACTACTACACCGGGGAGCTGTTTTTT. This encodes CASSLDDYYTGELFF.

V is TRBV4-3 and J is TRBJ2-4, with D uncertain. The V and J ends lost 1 base and 4 bases respectively, with 11 bases between them. Germline-derived CDR1 and CDR2 are LGHNA and YSLEER. The CDR3 has 15 amino acids. In DNA, the CDR3 is TGCGCCAGCAGCCAAGCTGGAGTTCGAAAAAACATTCAGTACTTC. The encoded protein is CASSQAGVRKNIQYF.

This chain connects TRBV4-3 to TRBJ2-5; 8 positions match TRBD2. The CDR3 has 16 residues. CDR1 and CDR2 from the germline V gene are LGHNA and YSLEER. The J segment lost 4 bases and the V segment lost 0 bases, leaving 7 bases of the junction unmatched. CDR3 region: CASSQEVAGNGETQYF. For the CDR3, the DNA is TGCGCCAGCAGCCAAGAAGTAGCGGGAAATGGAGAGACCCAGTACTTC.